This T cell receptor (beta chain) derives from a study of blood T cell repertoires in COVID-19. Sequenced by immunoSEQ multiplex PCR; TCRdb stores in-frame clones only, minus some. This sample yields about 250,000 clones, of which nearly 90% are seen a single time; roughly 3% belongs to the top ten. The specimen was peripheral blood. The clonotype was recovered from a man between 18 and 35 years old with active or convalescent COVID-19.

The CDR3 DNA is TGTGCCAGCAGTTCAAACAGGGGAGTCGAGCAGTACTTC. This translates into CASSSNRGVEQYF. This chain uses TRBV12-3 or TRBV12-4 with TRBJ2-7, with 7 bases fitting TRBD1. After removal of 4 bases from V and 6 bases from J, the junction contained 6 bases not matched to a gene. The CDR3 spans 13 residues.